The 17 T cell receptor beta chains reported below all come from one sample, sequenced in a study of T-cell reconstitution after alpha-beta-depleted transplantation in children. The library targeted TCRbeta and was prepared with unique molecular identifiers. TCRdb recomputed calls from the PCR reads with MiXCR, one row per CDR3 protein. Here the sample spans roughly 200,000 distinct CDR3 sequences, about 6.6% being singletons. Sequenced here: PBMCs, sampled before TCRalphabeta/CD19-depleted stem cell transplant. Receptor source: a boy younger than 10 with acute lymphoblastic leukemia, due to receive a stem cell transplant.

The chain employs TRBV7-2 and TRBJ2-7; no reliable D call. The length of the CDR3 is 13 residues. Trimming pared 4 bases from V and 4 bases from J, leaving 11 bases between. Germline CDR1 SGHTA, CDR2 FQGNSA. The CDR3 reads CASSSTPGYEQYF. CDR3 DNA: TGTGCCAGCAGCTCAACTCCTGGGTACGAGCAGTACTTC.

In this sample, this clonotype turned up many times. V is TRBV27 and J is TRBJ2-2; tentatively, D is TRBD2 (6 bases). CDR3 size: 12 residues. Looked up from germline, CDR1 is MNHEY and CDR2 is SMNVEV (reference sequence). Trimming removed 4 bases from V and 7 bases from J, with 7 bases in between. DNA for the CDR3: TGTGCCAGCAGTTGGGGAGGCGGGGAGCTGTTTTTT. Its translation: CASSWGGGELFF.

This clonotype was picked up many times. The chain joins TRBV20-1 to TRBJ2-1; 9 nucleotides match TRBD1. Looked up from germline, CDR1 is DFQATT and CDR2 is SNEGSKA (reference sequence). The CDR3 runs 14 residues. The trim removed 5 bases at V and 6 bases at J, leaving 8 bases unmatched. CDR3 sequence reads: CSAYDRGRANEQFF. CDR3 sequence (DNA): TGCAGTGCTTATGACAGGGGGAGGGCCAATGAGCAGTTCTTC.

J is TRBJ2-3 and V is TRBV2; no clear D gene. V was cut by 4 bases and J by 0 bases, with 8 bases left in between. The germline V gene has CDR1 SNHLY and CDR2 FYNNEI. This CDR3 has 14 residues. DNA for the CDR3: TGTGCCAGCAGTGCGCTTACTAGCACAGATACGCAGTATTTT. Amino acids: CASSALTSTDTQYF.

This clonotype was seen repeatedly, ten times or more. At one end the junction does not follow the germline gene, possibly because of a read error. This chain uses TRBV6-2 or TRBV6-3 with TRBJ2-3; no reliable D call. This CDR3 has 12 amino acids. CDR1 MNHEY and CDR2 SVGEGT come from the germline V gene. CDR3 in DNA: TGTGCCAGCAGTTACACCGGCGGTACGCATTATTTT. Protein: CASSYTGGTHYF.

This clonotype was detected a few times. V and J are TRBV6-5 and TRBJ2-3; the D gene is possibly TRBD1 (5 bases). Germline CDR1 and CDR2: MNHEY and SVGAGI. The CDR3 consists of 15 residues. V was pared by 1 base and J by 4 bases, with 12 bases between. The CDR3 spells CASSYYGRAADTQYF. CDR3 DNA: TGTGCCAGCAGTTACTATGGCAGGGCCGCAGATACGCAGTATTTT.

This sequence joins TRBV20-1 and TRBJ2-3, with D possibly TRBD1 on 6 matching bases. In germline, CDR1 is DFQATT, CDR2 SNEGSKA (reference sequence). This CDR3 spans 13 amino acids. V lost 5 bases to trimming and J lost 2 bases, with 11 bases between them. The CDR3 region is CSAAGTPTDTQYF. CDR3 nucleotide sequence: TGCAGTGCTGCCGGGACACCCACAGATACGCAGTATTTT.

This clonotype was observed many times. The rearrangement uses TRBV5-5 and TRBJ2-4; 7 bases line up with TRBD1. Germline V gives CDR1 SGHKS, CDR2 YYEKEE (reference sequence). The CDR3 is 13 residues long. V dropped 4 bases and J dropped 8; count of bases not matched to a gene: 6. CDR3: CASSRQGRDIQYF. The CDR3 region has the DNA TGTGCCAGCAGCCGACAGGGAAGGGACATTCAGTACTTC.

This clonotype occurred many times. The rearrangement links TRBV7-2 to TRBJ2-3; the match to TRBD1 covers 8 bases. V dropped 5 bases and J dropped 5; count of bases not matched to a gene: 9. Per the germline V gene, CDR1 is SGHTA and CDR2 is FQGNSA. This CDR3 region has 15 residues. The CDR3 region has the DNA TGTGCCAGCAGCCTCGCCGACAGGGGACTAGATACGCAGTATTTT. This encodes CASSLADRGLDTQYF.

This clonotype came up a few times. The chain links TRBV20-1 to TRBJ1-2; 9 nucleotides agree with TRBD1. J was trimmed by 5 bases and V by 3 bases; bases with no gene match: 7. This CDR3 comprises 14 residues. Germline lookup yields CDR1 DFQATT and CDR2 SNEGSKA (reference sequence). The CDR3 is CSASLGTGRYGYTF. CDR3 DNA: TGCAGTGCTAGCCTCGGGACAGGGAGATATGGCTACACCTTC.

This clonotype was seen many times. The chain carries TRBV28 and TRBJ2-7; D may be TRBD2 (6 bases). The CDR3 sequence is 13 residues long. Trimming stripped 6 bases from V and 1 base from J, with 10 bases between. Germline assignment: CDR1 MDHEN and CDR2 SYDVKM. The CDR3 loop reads CASSPGSSYEQYF. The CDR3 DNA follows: TGTGCCAGCAGCCCCGGGAGTTCCTACGAGCAGTACTTC.

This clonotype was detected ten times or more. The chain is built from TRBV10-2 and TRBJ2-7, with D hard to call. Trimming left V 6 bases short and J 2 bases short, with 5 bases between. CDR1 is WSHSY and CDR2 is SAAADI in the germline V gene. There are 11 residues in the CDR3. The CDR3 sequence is CASRETYEQYF. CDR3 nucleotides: TGCGCCAGCAGGGAAACCTACGAGCAGTACTTC.

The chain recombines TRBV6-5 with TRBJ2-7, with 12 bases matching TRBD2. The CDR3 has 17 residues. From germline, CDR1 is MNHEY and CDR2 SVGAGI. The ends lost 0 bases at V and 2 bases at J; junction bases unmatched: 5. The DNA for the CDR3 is TGTGCCAGCAGTTACTCGAGGGCTAGCGGGGGGGCCTACGAGCAGTACTTC. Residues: CASSYSRASGGAYEQYF.

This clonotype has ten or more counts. The CDR3 spells CASKKDGPYGYTF. Here the CDR3 DNA reads TGTGCCAGCAAGAAGGACGGGCCCTATGGCTACACCTTC. The chain employs TRBV28 and TRBJ1-2, with D uncertain. The CDR3 consists of 13 residues. V was pared by 7 bases and J by 4 bases, with 13 bases between. Germline CDR1 reads MDHEN; CDR2 reads SYDVKM.

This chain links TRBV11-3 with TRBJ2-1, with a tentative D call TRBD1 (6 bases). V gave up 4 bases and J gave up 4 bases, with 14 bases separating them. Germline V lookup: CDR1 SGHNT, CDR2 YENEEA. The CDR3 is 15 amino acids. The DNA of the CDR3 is TGTGCCAGCAGCTCGGACAGTTCCTATTACAATGAGCAGTTCTTC. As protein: CASSSDSSYYNEQFF.

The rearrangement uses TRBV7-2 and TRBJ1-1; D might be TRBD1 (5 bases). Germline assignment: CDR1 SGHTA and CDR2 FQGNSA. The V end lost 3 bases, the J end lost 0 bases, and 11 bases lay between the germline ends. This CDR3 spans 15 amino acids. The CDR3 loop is CASSLSTALNTEAFF. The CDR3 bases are TGTGCCAGCAGCTTGTCGACAGCTCTGAACACTGAAGCTTTCTTT.

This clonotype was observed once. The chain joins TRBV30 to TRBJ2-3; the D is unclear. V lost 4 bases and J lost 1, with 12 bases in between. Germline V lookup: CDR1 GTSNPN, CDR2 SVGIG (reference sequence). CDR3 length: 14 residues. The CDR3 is CAWMRLLGTDTQYF. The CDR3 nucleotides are TGTGCCTGGATGAGGCTTCTAGGCACAGATACGCAGTATTTT.